Included here is one TCR beta chain sequence, with context. The CDR3 has 13 residues. Germline values: CDR1 SQVTM, CDR2 ANQGSEA. V was cut by 4 bases and J by 0 bases, with 10 bases left in between. Seattle's cohort entered during active infection and was followed longitudinally. Source study methods: By means of reference gene primer amplification, nucleated cell counts were estimated. Using immunoSEQ multiplex PCR, the repertoire was profiled, and TCRdb retains in-frame clones only, with some absent. V, J and clone size reflect that table, while D and trimming were determined from the DNA. The data hold fewer than 250,000 clones, with around 90% observed a single time. This entry is derived from a study of blood T cell repertoires in COVID-19. At the level of the study: The United States, Italy and Spain supplied acute and convalescent COVID-19 samples. Sources were T cells, B-cell-depleted T cells, or PBMCs; the material itself was cDNA or gDNA.

This TCR was sampled from a man under 40 with COVID-19, enrolled during active disease. The V gene is TRBV29-1, the J gene TRBJ2-7; TRBD1 is a possible D gene (6 bases). The sequencing sample was made of peripheral blood. This chain's CDR3 is CSVGQVNSYEQYF. CDR3 in DNA: TGCAGCGTTGGACAGGTGAACTCCTACGAGCAGTACTTC.